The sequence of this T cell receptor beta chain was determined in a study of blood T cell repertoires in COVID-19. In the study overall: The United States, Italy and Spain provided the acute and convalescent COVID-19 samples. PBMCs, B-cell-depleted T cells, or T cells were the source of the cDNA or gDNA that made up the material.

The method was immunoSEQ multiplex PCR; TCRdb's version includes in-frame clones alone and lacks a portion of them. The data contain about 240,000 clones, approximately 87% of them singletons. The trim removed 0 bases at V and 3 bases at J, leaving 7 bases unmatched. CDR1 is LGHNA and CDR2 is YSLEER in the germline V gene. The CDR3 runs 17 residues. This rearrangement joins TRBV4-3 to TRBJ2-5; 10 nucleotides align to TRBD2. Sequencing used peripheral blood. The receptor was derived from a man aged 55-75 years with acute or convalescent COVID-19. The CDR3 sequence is CASSQDPAGGRKETQYF. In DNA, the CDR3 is TGCGCCAGCAGCCAAGATCCAGCGGGGGGGCGAAAAGAGACCCAGTACTTC.